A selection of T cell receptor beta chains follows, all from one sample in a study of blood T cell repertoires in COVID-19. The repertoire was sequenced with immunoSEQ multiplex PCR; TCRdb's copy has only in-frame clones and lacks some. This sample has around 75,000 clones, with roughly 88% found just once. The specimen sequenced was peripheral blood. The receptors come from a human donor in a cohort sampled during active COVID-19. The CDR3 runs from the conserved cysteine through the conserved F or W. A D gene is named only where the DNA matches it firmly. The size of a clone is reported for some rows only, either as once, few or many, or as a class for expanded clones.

CASSLQASGSSYNEQFF | TGTGCCAGCAGCTTACAGGCTAGCGGGAGTTCCTACAATGAGCAGTTCTTC | TRBV7-2 | TRBD2 | NA | 17 | TRBJ2-1
CASSLRATSGITDTQYF | TGTGCCAGCAGTTTGAGGGCGACTAGCGGGATAACAGATACGCAGTATTTT | TRBV27 | TRBD2 | few | 17 | TRBJ2-3
CASSQGVRVPGANVLTF | TGCGCCAGCAGCCAAGGGGTCAGGGTACCTGGGGCCAACGTCCTGACTTTC | TRBV4-1 | NA | NA | 17 | TRBJ2-6
CASSARRTVLAGSYNEQFF | TGTGCCAGCAGCGCGCGGCGGACAGTACTAGCGGGGTCCTACAATGAGCAGTTCTTC | TRBV7-9 | TRBD2 | few | 19 | TRBJ2-1
CASTKTGGKSTLAKNIQYF | TGTGCCAGCACAAAAACAGGGGGCAAGAGTACTTTAGCCAAAAACATTCAGTACTTC | TRBV27 | TRBD1 | once | 19 | TRBJ2-4
CATSSLTSGHNNEQFF | TGTGCCACCAGCAGCTTGACTAGCGGGCACAACAATGAGCAGTTCTTC | TRBV15 | TRBD2 | NA | 16 | TRBJ2-1
CASSRIVSGLQKGHYGYTF | TGCGCCAGCAGCCGGATAGTGTCGGGACTTCAAAAGGGGCACTATGGCTACACCTTC | TRBV5-1 | NA | NA | 19 | TRBJ1-2
CASSFTTGNSYEQYF | TGTGCCAGCAGTTTCACGACAGGCAATAGCTACGAGCAGTACTTC | TRBV27 | NA | NA | 15 | TRBJ2-7
CASTLSGGTAETQYF | TGTGCCAGCACCCTTAGCGGGGGGACCGCAGAGACCCAGTACTTC | TRBV11-2 | TRBD2 | NA | 15 | TRBJ2-5
CASSLSGGAYEQYF | TGTGCCAGCAGTTTAAGCGGGGGGGCCTACGAGCAGTACTTC | TRBV6-2/TRBV6-3 | TRBD2 | NA | 14 | TRBJ2-7
CASSYSATSGHQETQYF | TGTGCCAGCAGTTACTCGGCGACTAGCGGCCACCAAGAGACCCAGTACTTC | TRBV6-2/TRBV6-3 | TRBD2 | NA | 17 | TRBJ2-5
CASSPPFMTGAEGYTF | TGTGCCAGCAGCCCCCCCTTTATGACAGGGGCCGAGGGCTACACCTTC | TRBV7-6 | TRBD1 | NA | 16 | TRBJ1-2
CATSVGLAGDNEQFF | TGTGCCACCAGTGTGGGACTAGCGGGGGACAATGAGCAGTTCTTC | TRBV24-1 | TRBD2 | NA | 15 | TRBJ2-1
CASRGWDSSYEQYF | TGTGCCAGCAGGGGGTGGGACTCCTCCTACGAGCAGTACTTC | TRBV28 | NA | NA | 14 | TRBJ2-7
CASSFRDWGNNEQFF | TGTGCCAGCAGCTTCCGGGACTGGGGCAACAATGAGCAGTTCTTC | TRBV5-4 | NA | NA | 15 | TRBJ2-1
CASSKQGSGGQETQYF | TGCGCCAGCAGCAAGCAGGGATCGGGGGGACAAGAGACCCAGTACTTC | TRBV4-3 | TRBD2 | once | 16 | TRBJ2-5
CASSQEGQGSTEAFF | TGCGCCAGCAGCCAAGAGGGACAGGGATCCACTGAAGCTTTCTTT | TRBV4-1 | TRBD1 | NA | 15 | TRBJ1-1
CASSPSPGQGHYGYTF | TGTGCCAGCAGCCCATCTCCGGGACAGGGACACTATGGCTACACCTTC | TRBV11-2 | TRBD1 | NA | 16 | TRBJ1-2
CASSHHLDRGITGELFF | TGTGCCAGCAGCCACCACCTCGACAGGGGGATCACCGGGGAGCTGTTTTTT | TRBV9 | TRBD1 | NA | 17 | TRBJ2-2
CASSTKTGTGYTF | TGTGCCAGTAGTACGAAGACAGGGACGGGCTACACCTTC | TRBV19 | TRBD1 | few | 13 | TRBJ1-2
CASSDRGRGWEQFF | TGTGCCAGTAGCGACAGGGGGCGAGGGTGGGAGCAGTTCTTC | TRBV19 | TRBD1 | NA | 14 | TRBJ2-1
CASSQLQGGTDTQYF | TGCGCCAGCAGCCAGTTACAGGGTGGGACAGATACGCAGTATTTT | TRBV4-1 | NA | once | 15 | TRBJ2-3
CAWSPTVLSTDTQYF | TGTGCCTGGAGTCCCACAGTCCTAAGCACAGATACGCAGTATTTT | TRBV30 | NA | NA | 15 | TRBJ2-3
CASSPNLAGVLNEQFF | TGTGCCAGCAGCCCAAACCTAGCGGGAGTTCTCAATGAGCAGTTCTTC | TRBV9 | TRBD2 | NA | 16 | TRBJ2-1
CASSPGGREGDTQYF | TGTGCCAGCAGCCCTGGCGGCAGGGAAGGAGATACGCAGTATTTT | TRBV3-1/TRBV3-2 | NA | NA | 15 | TRBJ2-3
CASSFGGNSPLHF | TGTGCCAGCAGCTTCGGGGGTAATTCACCCCTCCACTTT | TRBV7-2 | NA | NA | 13 | TRBJ1-6
CASSQDYAVTPYNEQFF | TGCGCCAGCAGCCAAGATTATGCGGTGACCCCTTACAATGAGCAGTTCTTC | TRBV4-1 | NA | few | 17 | TRBJ2-1
CASSFATGNTEAFF | TGTGCCAGCAGCTTCGCGACAGGGAACACTGAAGCTTTCTTT | TRBV7-8 | NA | NA | 14 | TRBJ1-1
CASSASGGGGEQFF | TGCGCCAGCAGTGCCAGCGGGGGGGGCGGGGAGCAGTTCTTC | TRBV10-2 | TRBD2 | once | 14 | TRBJ2-1
CASSQGGTVQETQYF | TGTGCCAGCAGCCAAGGCGGGACAGTTCAAGAGACCCAGTACTTC | TRBV14 | NA | once | 15 | TRBJ2-5
CASSPGGQLYGYTF | TGTGCCAGCTCCCCCGGGGGGCAACTCTATGGCTACACCTTC | TRBV27 | NA | NA | 14 | TRBJ1-2
CASSRTSGISYEQYF | TGTGCCAGCAGCCGGACTAGCGGAATTTCCTACGAGCAGTACTTC | TRBV5-4 | TRBD2 | NA | 15 | TRBJ2-7
CASSFTGTSGSNEQFF | TGTGCCAGCAGTTTTACCGGGACTAGCGGGAGCAATGAGCAGTTCTTC | TRBV28 | TRBD2 | NA | 16 | TRBJ2-1
CASSLGQGFTDTQYF | TGTGCCAGCAGCTTAGGACAGGGGTTCACAGATACGCAGTATTTT | TRBV11-2 | TRBD1 | NA | 15 | TRBJ2-3
CASSLGGGRTKNIQYF | TGTGCCAGCAGCTTAGGGGGGGGTAGGACCAAAAACATTCAGTACTTC | TRBV5-4 | NA | NA | 16 | TRBJ2-4
CASSLSGLAGWNEQFF | TGTGCCAGCAGTTTATCGGGACTAGCGGGATGGAATGAGCAGTTCTTC | TRBV27 | TRBD2 | NA | 16 | TRBJ2-1
CASSFQPGAPLHF | TGTGCCAGCAGCTTCCAGCCGGGGGCACCCCTCCACTTT | TRBV7-8 | NA | NA | 13 | TRBJ1-6
CASSLEGRKETQYF | TGTGCCAGCAGCTTGGAAGGGAGGAAAGAGACCCAGTACTTC | TRBV5-4 | NA | NA | 14 | TRBJ2-5
CASSDGTADLREKLFF | TGTGCCAGCAGCGACGGGACAGCCGACCTTAGGGAAAAACTGTTTTTT | TRBV2 | TRBD1 | NA | 16 | TRBJ1-4
CASSLTSGSSPQFF | TGTGCCAGCAGCTTGACCAGCGGGAGTTCCCCCCAGTTCTTC | TRBV7-6 | TRBD2 | NA | 14 | TRBJ2-1
CASSSTAGGRYEQYF | TGTGCCAGCAGTTCTACAGCGGGAGGAAGGTACGAGCAGTACTTC | TRBV7-9 | TRBD2 | NA | 15 | TRBJ2-7
CASGGLSTDTQYF | TGTGCCAGCGGGGGACTCTCCACAGATACGCAGTATTTT | TRBV11-2 | NA | NA | 13 | TRBJ2-3
CASSRNRAGNTIYF | TGTGCCAGCAGCAGGAACAGGGCTGGAAACACCATATATTTT | TRBV7-2 | NA | NA | 14 | TRBJ1-3
CASSLTGYTEAFF | TGTGCCAGCAGCCTGACAGGGTACACTGAAGCTTTCTTT | TRBV12-3/TRBV12-4 | TRBD1 | NA | 13 | TRBJ1-1